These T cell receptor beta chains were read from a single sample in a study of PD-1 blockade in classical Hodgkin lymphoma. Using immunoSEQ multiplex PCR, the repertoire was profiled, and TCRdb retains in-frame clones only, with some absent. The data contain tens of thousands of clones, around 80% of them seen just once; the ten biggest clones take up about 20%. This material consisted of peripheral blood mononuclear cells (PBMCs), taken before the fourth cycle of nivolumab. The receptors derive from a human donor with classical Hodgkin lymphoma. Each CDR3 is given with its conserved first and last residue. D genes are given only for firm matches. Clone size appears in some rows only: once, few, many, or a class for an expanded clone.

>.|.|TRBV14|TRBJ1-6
CASRGLNNSPLHF
TGTGCCAGTAGAGGACTGAATAATTCACCCCTCCACTTT
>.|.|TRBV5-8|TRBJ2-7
CASSLPSEQYF
TGTGCCAGCAGCTTGCCAAGCGAGCAGTACTTC
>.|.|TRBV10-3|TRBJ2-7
CAIEDTTYEQYF
TGTGCCATCGAAGATACAACCTACGAGCAGTACTTC
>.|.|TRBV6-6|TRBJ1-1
CASRPTSPNTEAFF
TGTGCCAGCAGGCCCACCTCACCGAACACTGAAGCTTTCTTT
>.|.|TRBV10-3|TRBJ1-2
CAISDGDNTNYGYTF
TGTGCCATCAGTGACGGGGACAATACTAACTATGGCTACACCTTC
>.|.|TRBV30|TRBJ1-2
CAWSAGYGYTF
TGTGCCTGGAGTGCGGGGTATGGCTACACCTTC
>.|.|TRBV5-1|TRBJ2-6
CASSSVFRVAGANVLTF
TGCGCCAGCAGCTCAGTTTTCAGGGTTGCTGGGGCCAACGTCCTGACTTTC
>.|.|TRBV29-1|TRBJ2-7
CSVVSQYEQYF
TGCAGCGTTGTTTCACAATACGAGCAGTACTTC
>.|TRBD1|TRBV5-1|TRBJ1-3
CASSLETGQGNTIYF
TGCGCCAGCAGCTTGGAGACAGGGCAAGGAAACACCATATATTTT
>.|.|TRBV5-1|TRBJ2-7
CASSLGAADYEQYF
TGCGCCAGCAGCTTAGGGGCGGCTGACTACGAGCAGTACTTC
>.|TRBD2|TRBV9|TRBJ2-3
CASSATGIAGGPSDTQYF
TGTGCCAGCAGCGCCACGGGGATAGCGGGAGGGCCGTCTGATACGCAGTATTTT
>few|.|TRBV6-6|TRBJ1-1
CASSSVRQPSVEAFF
TGTGCCAGCAGTTCCGTCCGACAGCCTTCCGTTGAAGCTTTCTTT
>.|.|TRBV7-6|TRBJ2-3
CASAPFQTTDTQYF
TGTGCCAGCGCCCCTTTCCAGACCACAGATACGCAGTATTTT
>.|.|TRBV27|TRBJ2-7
CASSSLPGNGAYEQYF
TGTGCCAGCAGTTCCCTCCCGGGCAACGGGGCCTACGAGCAGTACTTC
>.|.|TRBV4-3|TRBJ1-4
CASSQGGTAVEKLFF
TGCGCCAGCAGCCAAGGAGGGACCGCGGTTGAAAAACTGTTTTTT
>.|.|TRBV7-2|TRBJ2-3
CASSYKGADTQYF
TGTGCCAGCAGCTATAAGGGCGCAGATACGCAGTATTTT
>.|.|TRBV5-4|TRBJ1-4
CASSFRWGSEKLFF
TGTGCCAGCAGCTTTCGCTGGGGGTCTGAAAAACTGTTTTTT
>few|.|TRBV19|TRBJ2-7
CASSHREGLSGQSYEQYF
TGTGCCAGTAGCCACCGGGAGGGTTTGTCGGGACAGAGCTACGAGCAGTACTTC
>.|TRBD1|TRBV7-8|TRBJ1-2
CASSLGQVAYGYTF
TGTGCCAGCAGCCTTGGACAGGTCGCCTATGGCTACACCTTC
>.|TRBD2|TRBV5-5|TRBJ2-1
CASSLVAGDYNEQFF
TGTGCCAGCAGCTTGGTAGCGGGGGACTACAATGAGCAGTTCTTC
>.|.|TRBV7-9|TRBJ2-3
CASSSSGLGSTQYF
TGTGCCAGCAGCTCCTCCGGGCTGGGGAGTACGCAGTATTTT
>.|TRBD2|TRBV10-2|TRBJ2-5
CASVAGGPLETQYF
TGCGCCAGCGTAGCGGGAGGGCCTTTGGAGACCCAGTACTTC
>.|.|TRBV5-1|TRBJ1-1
CASSLGPQGRGTEAFF
TGCGCCAGCAGCTTGGGCCCTCAGGGCAGGGGAACTGAAGCTTTCTTT
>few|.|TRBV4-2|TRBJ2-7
CASSQGIAASSYEQYF
TGTGCCAGCAGCCAAGGGATAGCGGCATCCTCCTACGAGCAGTACTTC
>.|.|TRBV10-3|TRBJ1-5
CAISSGVAGNQQPQHF
TGTGCCATCAGCTCTGGAGTCGCGGGAAACCAGCAGCCCCAGCATTTT
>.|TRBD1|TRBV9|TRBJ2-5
CASSVTGQPRETQYF
TGTGCCAGCAGCGTTACGGGACAGCCAAGAGAGACCCAGTACTTC
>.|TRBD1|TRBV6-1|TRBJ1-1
CASRTGITEAFF
TGTGCCAGCCGGACAGGCATCACTGAAGCTTTCTTT
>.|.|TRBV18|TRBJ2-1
CASSSLPEDALSNEQFF
TGTGCCAGCTCATCACTGCCCGAGGACGCTTTAAGCAATGAGCAGTTCTTC